This T cell receptor beta chain was observed in a study of PD-1 blockade in classical Hodgkin lymphoma. V dropped 5 bases and J dropped 1 base, with 8 bases sitting between them. Germline CDR1 reads LGHNT; CDR2 reads FRNRAP. The CDR3 extends over 13 amino acids. Points from the study as a whole: Factors driving the repertoire differences, possibly disease activity or prior therapy, remain undefined. Before treatment, TCR diversity in newly diagnosed patients was reportedly lower than in healthy donors.

Time point in this sample: newly diagnosed, previously untreated cHL patient sample. Negative selection with magnetic separation was used to purify CD4+ T cells from thawed PBMCs. Untreated, newly diagnosed classical Hodgkin lymphoma PBMCs were used for comparison. TCRdb's copy holds only in-frame clones and misses some; the assay was immunoSEQ multiplex PCR. This sample has under 40,000 clones; 88% occur once, and the top ten carry roughly 1.2%. With respect to this clone: The target antigen is unknown.

The chain uses TRBV12-5 and TRBJ1-1; D call uncertain. Source material: CD4+ T cells from blood. The receptor was isolated from a human donor with classical Hodgkin lymphoma. The CDR3 sequence is CASGTGENTEAFF. The CDR3 nucleotides read TGTGCTAGTGGTACCGGGGAGAACACTGAAGCTTTCTTT.